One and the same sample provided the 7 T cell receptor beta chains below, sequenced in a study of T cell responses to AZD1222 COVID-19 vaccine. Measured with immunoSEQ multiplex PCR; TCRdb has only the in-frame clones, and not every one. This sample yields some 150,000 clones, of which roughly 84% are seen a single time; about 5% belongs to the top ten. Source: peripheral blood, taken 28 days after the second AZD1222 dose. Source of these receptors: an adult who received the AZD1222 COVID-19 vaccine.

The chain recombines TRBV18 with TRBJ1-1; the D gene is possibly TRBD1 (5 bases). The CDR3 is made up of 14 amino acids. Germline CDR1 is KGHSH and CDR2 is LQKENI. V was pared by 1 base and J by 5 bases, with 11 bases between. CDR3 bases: TGTGCCAGCTCACCACGTGGCAGGGAGACTGAAGCTTTCTTT. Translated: CASSPRGRETEAFF.

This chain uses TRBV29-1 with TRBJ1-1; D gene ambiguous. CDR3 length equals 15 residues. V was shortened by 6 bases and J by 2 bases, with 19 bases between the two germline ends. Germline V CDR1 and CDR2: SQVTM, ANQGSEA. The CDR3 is CSVAPRAAGNTEAFF. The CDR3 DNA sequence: TGCAGCGTGGCTCCAAGGGCAGCCGGCAACACTGAAGCTTTCTTT.

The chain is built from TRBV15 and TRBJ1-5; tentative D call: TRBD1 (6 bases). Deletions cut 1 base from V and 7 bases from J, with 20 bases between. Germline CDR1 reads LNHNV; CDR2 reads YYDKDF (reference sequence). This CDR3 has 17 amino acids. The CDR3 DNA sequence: TGTGCCACCAGCAGAGCGCGTTTTTGGGGGGCAGACCAGCCCCAGCATTTT. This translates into CATSRARFWGADQPQHF.

CDR3 protein: CASSPRRGTSPLHF. CDR3 bases: TGTGCCAGCAGTCCCCGCAGGGGCACTTCACCCCTCCACTTT. This rearrangement joins TRBV28 to TRBJ1-6; TRBD1 might be the D (6 bases). The ends were cut back, 5 bases at V and 9 bases at J, with 14 bases in the middle. Germline V CDR1 and CDR2: MDHEN, SYDVKM. The CDR3 covers 14 residues.

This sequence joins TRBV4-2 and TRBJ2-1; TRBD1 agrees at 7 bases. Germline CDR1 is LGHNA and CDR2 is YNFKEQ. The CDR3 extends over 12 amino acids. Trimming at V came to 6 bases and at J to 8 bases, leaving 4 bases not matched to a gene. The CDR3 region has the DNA TGTGCCAGCAGTTTCACAGGGGATGAGCAGTTCTTC. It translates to CASSFTGDEQFF.

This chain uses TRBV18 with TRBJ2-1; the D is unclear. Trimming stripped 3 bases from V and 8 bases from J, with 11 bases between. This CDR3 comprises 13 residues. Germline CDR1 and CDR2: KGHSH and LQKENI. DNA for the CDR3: TGTGCCAGCTCACCCTGGGGTGGGTATGAGCAGTTCTTC. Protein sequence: CASSPWGGYEQFF.

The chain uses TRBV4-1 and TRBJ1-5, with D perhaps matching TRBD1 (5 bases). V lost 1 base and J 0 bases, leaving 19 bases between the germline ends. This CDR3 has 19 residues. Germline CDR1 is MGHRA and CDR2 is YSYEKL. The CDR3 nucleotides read TGCGCCAGCAGCCAAGTGGGACTCAAGGGTGGGACTAGCAATCAGCCCCAGCATTTT. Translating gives CASSQVGLKGGTSNQPQHF.